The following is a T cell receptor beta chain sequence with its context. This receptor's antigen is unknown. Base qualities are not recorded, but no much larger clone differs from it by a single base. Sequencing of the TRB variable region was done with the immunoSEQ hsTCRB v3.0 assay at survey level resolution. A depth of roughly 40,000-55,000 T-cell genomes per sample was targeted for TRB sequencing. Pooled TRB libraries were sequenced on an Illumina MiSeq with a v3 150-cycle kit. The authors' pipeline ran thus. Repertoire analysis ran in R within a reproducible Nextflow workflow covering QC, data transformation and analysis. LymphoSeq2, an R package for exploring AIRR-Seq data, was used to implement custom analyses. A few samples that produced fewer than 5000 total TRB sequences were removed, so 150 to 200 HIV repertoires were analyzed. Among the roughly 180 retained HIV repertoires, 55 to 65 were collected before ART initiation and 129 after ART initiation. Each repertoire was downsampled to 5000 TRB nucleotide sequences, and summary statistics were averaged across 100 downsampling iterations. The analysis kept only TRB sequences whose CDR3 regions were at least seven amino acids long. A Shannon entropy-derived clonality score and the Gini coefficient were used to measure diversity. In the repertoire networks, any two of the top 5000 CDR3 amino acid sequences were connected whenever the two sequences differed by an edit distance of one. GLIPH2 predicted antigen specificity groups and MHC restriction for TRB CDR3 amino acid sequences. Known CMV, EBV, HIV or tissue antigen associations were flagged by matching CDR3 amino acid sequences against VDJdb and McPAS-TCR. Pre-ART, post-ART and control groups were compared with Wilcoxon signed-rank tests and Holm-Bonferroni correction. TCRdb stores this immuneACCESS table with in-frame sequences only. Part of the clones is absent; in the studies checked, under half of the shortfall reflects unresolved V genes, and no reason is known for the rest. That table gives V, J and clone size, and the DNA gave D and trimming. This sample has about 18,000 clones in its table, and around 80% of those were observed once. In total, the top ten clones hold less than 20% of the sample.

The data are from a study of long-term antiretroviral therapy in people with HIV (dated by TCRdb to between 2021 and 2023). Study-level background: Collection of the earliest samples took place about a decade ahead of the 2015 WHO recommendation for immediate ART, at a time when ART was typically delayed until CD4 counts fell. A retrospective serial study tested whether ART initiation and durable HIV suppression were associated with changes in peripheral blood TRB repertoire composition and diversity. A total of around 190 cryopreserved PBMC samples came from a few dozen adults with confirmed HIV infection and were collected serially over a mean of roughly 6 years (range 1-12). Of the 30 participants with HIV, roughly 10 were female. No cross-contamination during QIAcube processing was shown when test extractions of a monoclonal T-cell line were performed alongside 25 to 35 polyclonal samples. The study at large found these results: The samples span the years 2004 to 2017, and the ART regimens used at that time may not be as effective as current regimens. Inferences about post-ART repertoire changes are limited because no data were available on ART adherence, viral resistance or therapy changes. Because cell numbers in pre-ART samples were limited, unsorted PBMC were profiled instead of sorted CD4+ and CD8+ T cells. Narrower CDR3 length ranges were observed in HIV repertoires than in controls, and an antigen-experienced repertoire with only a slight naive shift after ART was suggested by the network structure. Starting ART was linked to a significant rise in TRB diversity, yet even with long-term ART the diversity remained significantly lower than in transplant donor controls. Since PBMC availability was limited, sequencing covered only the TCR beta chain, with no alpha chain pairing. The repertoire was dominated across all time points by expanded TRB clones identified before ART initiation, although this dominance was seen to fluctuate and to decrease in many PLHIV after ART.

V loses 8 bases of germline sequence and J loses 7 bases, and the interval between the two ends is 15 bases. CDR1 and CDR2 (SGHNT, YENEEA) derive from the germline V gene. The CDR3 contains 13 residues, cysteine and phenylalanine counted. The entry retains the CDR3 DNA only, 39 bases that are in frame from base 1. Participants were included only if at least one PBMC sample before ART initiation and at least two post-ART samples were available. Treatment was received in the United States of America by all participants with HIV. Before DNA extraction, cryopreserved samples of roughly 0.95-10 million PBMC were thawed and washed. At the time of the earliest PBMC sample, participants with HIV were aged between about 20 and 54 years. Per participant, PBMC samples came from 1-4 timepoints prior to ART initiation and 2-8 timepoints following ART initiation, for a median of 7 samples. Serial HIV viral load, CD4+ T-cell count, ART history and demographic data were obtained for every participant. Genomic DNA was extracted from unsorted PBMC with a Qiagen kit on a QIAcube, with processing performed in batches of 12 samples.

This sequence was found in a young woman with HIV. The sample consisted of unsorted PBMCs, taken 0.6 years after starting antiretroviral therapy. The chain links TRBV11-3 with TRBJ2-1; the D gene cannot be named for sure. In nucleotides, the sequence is TGTGCCAGCTCCACTGGAGTTGGAAATGAGCAGTTCTTC. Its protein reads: CASSTGVGNEQFF.